This TCR beta chain stems from a study of cytomegalovirus exposure and HLA in healthy donors. PCR amplification relied on 60 Vbeta primers (plus 13 Jbeta primers). Sequencing was performed with immunoSEQ multiplex PCR; in TCRdb, only in-frame clones are kept and a portion is missing. The table lists some 150,000 clones, roughly 78% of them singletons. The CDR3 covers 18 residues. The V gene lost 1 base and the J gene lost 1 base, with 15 bases spanning the gap. Per germline, CDR1 SGHNT and CDR2 YYREEE (reference sequence). The chain is built from TRBV5-4 and TRBJ1-6; D possibly corresponds to TRBD1 (5 bases). The origin of this receptor is a man in his fifties in good health and CMV-seropositive. The specimen was PBMCs. The CDR3 is CASSLIQGYWSYNSPLHF. The DNA for the CDR3 is TGTGCCAGCAGCTTGATCCAGGGATATTGGTCCTATAATTCACCCCTCCACTTT. The variable domain in full, with the rest retrieved from reference TRBV5-4 and TRBJ1-6, is ETGVTQSPTHLIKTRGQQVTLRCSSQSGHNTVSWYQQALGQGPQFIFQYYREEENGRGNFPPRFSGLQFPNYSSELNVNALELDDSALYLCASSLIQGYWSYNSPLHFGNGTRLTVT.